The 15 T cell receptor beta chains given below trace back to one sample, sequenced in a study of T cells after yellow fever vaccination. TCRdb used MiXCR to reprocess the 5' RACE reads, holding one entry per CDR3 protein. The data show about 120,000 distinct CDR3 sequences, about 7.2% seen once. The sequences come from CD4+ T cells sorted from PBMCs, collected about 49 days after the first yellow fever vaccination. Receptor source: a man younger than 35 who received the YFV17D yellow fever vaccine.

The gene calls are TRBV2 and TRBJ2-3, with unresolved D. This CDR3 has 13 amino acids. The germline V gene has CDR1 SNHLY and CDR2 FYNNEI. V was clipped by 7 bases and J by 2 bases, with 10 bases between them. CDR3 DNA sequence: TGTGCCAGCACCTCGCGGACCACAGATACGCAGTATTTT. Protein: CASTSRTTDTQYF.

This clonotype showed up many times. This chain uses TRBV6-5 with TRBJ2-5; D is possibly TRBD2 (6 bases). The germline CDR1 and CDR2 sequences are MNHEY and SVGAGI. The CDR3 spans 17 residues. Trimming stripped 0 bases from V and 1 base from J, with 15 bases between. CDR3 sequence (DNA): TGTGCCAGCAGTTACTCGATCGGAGGGGAGGTCCAAGAGACCCAGTACTTC. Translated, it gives CASSYSIGGEVQETQYF.

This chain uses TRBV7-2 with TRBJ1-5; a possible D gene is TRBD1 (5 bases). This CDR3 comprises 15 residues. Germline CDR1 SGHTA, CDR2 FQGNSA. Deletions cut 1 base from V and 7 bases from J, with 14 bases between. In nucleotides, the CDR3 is TGTGCCAGCAGCTTAGTGTGGGGGGGGGACCAGCCCCAGCATTTT. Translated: CASSLVWGGDQPQHF.

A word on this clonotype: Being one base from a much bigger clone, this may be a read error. The CDR3 loop reads CASTTGQSSGELFF. The CDR3 region has the DNA TGTGCCAGCACGACGGGGCAGAGCTCCGGGGAGCTGTTTTTT. The chain employs TRBV28 and TRBJ2-2; tentatively, D is TRBD1 or TRBD2 (5 bases each). The CDR3 consists of 14 residues. In germline, CDR1 is MDHEN, CDR2 SYDVKM. V gave up 7 bases and J gave up 6 bases, with 15 bases separating them.

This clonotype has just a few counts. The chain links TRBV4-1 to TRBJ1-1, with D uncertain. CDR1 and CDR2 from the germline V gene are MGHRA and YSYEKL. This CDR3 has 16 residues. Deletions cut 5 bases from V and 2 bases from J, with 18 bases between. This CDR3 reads CASSVWASLKNTEAFF. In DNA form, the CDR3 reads TGCGCCAGCAGCGTATGGGCAAGCTTGAAAAACACTGAAGCTTTCTTT.

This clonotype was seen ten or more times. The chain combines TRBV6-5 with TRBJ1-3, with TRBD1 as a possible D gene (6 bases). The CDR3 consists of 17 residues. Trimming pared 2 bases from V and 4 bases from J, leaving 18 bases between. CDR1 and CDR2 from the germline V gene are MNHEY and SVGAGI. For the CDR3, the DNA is TGTGCCAGCAGTTACGCCCGACAGGCCCTCGGGGGAAACACCATATATTTT. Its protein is CASSYARQALGGNTIYF.

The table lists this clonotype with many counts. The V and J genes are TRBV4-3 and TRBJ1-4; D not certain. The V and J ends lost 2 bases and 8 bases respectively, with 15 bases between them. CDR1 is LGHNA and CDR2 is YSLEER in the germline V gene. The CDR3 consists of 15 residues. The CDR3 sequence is CASSQTLTNGEKLFF. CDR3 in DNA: TGCGCCAGCAGCCAAACTCTTACAAATGGGGAAAAACTGTTTTTT.

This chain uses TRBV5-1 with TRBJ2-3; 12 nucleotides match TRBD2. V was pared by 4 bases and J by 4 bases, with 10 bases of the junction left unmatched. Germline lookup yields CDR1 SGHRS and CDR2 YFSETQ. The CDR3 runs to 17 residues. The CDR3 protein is CASSVPPSGGASDTQYF. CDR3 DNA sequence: TGCGCCAGCAGCGTTCCCCCTAGCGGGGGGGCCTCAGATACGCAGTATTTT.

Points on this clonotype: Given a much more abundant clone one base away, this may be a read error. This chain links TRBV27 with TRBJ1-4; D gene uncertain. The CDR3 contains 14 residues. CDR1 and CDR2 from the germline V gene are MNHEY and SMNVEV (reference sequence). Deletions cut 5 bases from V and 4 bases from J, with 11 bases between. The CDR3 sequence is CASSTHRHNEKLFF. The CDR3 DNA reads TGTGCCAGCAGTACCCACAGACATAATGAAAAACTGTTTTTT.

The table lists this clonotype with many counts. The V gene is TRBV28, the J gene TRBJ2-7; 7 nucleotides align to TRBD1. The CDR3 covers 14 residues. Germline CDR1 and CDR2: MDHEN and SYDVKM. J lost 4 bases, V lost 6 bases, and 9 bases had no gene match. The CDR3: CASSAGGMVYEQYV. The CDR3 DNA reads TGTGCCAGCAGCGCAGGGGGAATGGTATACGAGCAGTACGTC.

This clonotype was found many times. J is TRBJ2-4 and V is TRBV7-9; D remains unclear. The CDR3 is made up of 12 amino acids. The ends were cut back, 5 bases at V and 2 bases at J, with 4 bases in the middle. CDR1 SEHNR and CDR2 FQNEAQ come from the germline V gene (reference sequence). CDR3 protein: CASSASKNIQYF. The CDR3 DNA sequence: TGTGCCAGCAGCGCCTCCAAAAACATTCAGTACTTC.

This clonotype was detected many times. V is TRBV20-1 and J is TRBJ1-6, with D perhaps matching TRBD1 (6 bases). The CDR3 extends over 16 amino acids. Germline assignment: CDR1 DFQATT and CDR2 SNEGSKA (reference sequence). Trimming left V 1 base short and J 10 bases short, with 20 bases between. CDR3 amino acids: CSARVPSGAQRSPLHF. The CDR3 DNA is TGCAGTGCTAGAGTCCCATCAGGGGCGCAAAGGTCACCCCTCCACTTT.

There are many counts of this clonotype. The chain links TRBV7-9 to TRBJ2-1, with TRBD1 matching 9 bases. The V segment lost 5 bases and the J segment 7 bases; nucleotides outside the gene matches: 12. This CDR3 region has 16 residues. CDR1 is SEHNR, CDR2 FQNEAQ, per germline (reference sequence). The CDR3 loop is CASSPQGGTGWNEQFF. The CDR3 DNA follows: TGTGCCAGCAGCCCGCAGGGGGGGACAGGGTGGAATGAGCAGTTCTTC.

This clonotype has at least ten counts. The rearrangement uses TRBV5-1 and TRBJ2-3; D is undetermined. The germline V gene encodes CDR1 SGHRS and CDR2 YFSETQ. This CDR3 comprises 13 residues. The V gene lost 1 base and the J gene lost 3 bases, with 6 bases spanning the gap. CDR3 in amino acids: CASSLPTTDTQYF. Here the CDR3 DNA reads TGCGCCAGCAGCTTGCCTACTACAGATACGCAGTATTTT.

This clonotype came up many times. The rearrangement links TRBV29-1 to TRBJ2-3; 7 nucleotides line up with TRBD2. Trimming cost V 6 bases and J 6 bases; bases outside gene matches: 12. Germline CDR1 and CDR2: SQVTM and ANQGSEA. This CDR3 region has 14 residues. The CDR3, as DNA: TGCAGCGTCGCTTCTACCGGGGGGATCGATACGCAGTATTTT. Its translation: CSVASTGGIDTQYF.